Below are 22 T cell receptor beta chains sequenced from a single sample in a study of metastatic and nonmetastatic thyroid tumors. TCRdb recomputed clones from the PCR reads via MiXCR. The table shows roughly 90,000 clones, with just under 15% occurring only once. No patient had received any treatment before thyroid surgery. The specimen was blood. The receptors were sampled from a female donor with papillary thyroid cancer or a benign thyroid nodule (not recorded which). Some clones in this sample may be carry-over from other donors' samples.

The chain has TRBV19 and TRBJ2-2, with no clear D. The CDR3 runs to 18 residues. Trimming took 8 bases from V and 0 from J, leaving 22 bases between them. Germline loops: CDR1 LNHDA, CDR2 SQIVND (reference sequence). The CDR3 loop is CASASWVAGAPNTGELFF. The CDR3 bases are TGTGCCAGTGCCTCTTGGGTAGCCGGAGCGCCGAACACCGGGGAGCTGTTTTTT.

This clone was found a few times. The chain joins TRBV7-9 to TRBJ1-1; D not resolved. Trimming took 5 bases from V and 1 from J, leaving 5 bases between them. This CDR3 has 12 amino acids. Germline CDR1 and CDR2: SEHNR and FQNEAQ (reference sequence). CDR3 in DNA: TGTGCCAGCAGCCGCCGGAACACTGAAGCTTTCTTT. It encodes CASSRRNTEAFF.

Details on this clone: The sample holds other DNA sequences that translate to the same CDR3. This chain links TRBV5-4 with TRBJ2-1; no clear D gene. CDR1 and CDR2 (germline): SGHNT, YYREEE (reference sequence). The CDR3 runs 11 residues. V lost 3 bases, J lost 9 bases, and 7 bases lay in between. CDR3 amino acids: CASSSVSEQFF. In DNA form, the CDR3 reads TGTGCCAGCAGCTCAGTCTCTGAGCAGTTCTTC.

The sample holds many counts of this clone. This chain joins TRBV7-2 and TRBJ2-5; D might be TRBD2 (7 bases). V was cut by 3 bases and J by 4 bases, with 12 bases left in between. Germline CDR1 reads SGHTA; CDR2 reads FQGNSA. The CDR3 has 14 residues. CDR3 nucleotide sequence: TGTGCCAGCAGCTTGACGGGGGGCCCAGAGACCCAGTACTTC. This sequence encodes CASSLTGGPETQYF.

J is TRBJ1-2 and V is TRBV6-2 or TRBV6-3; 10 nucleotides line up with TRBD1. V shed 7 bases, J shed 10 bases, and the junction held 21 bases outside the gene matches. CDR1 MNHEY and CDR2 SVGEGT come from the germline V gene. CDR3 length equals 17 residues. The CDR3 DNA follows: TGTGCCAGCACCATAGGGGCACCGGGACAGGGGAAGCCTGTCTACACCTTC. Its translation is CASTIGAPGQGKPVYTF.

This clone was detected many times. The germline gene is not matched at one end of the junction; a read error may be the cause. The chain uses TRBV11-1 and TRBJ2-6; TRBD2 might be the D (6 bases). CDR1 and CDR2 (germline): SGHAT, FQDESV (reference sequence). This CDR3 is 18 amino acids long. The CDR3: CASSMNPGLNSGANVPTF. DNA for the CDR3: TGTGCCAGCAGCATGAATCCGGGACTCAACTCTGGGGCCAACGTCCCGACTTTC.

This clone was detected many times. V is TRBV2 and J is TRBJ2-7; 7 bases are a match to TRBD1. This CDR3 contains 13 residues. Trimming took 6 bases from V and 6 from J; bases not matched to a gene: 8. Germline values: CDR1 SNHLY, CDR2 FYNNEI. CDR3 residues: CASSTGDRGEQYF. The CDR3 nucleotides are TGTGCCAGCAGCACAGGGGATAGGGGCGAGCAGTACTTC.

With respect to this clone: In this CDR3 the conserved last residue, phenylalanine or tryptophan, is missing, so a read error is likely. This chain uses TRBV6-2 or TRBV6-3 with TRBJ2-4; the D is unclear. V lost 0 bases and J lost 8, with 17 bases in between. Germline V gene sequence: CDR1 MNHEY, CDR2 SVGEGT. The CDR3 extends over 16 amino acids. The CDR3, as DNA: TGTGCCAGCAGTTACTCGGAATCACCGGTACTGGACATTCAGTACCTC. It translates to CASSYSESPVLDIQYL.

To note about this clone: Just one base apart from a much larger clone, this may be a read error. This sequence joins TRBV9 and TRBJ2-3, with 10 bases aligning to TRBD2. CDR1 and CDR2 (germline): SGDLS, YYNGEE. CDR3 size: 17 residues. V was pared by 4 bases and J by 6 bases, with 14 bases of the junction left unmatched. CDR3 nucleotides: TGTGCCAGCAGCCTAGACCTAGCGGGGGCCCCTCTGGATACGCAGTATTTT. It yields the protein CASSLDLAGAPLDTQYF.

The table lists this clone with many counts. The genes are TRBV28 and TRBJ2-2; possibly TRBD1 for D (6 bases). The germline V gene has CDR1 MDHEN and CDR2 SYDVKM. The germline V and J ends were trimmed by 5 bases and 1 base, with 11 bases remaining between them. This CDR3 is built from 15 residues. This CDR3 is CASSPSTGNTGELFF. Written as DNA, the CDR3 is TGTGCCAGCAGTCCCTCGACAGGGAACACCGGGGAGCTGTTTTTT.

As to this clone: This may stem from a read error, because a much larger clone lies one nucleotide away. The identical CDR3 is also encoded by other nucleotide sequences in the sample. V gene TRBV5-1 combines with J gene TRBJ1-1; 7 positions match TRBD1. The CDR3 sequence is 14 residues long. CDR1 is SGHRS and CDR2 is YFSETQ in the germline V gene. CDR3 loop: CASSLEQGYTEAFF. For the CDR3, the DNA is TGCGCCAGCAGCTTGGAACAGGGGTACACTGAAGCTTTCTTC.

To note about this clone: Relative to the germline gene, one junction end is altered; a read error may explain this. The chain carries TRBV6-5 and TRBJ2-2, with D perhaps TRBD2 (6 bases). The CDR3 contains 15 residues. Germline V gene data show CDR1 as MNHEY and CDR2 as SVGAGI. The DNA of the CDR3 is TGTGCCAGCAGTTCCGGGACTTCCAACACCGGGGATCTGTTTTTT. Translating gives CASSSGTSNTGDLFF.

This clone has ten or more counts. The chain links TRBV9 to TRBJ2-7, with D possibly matching TRBD1 (5 bases). Germline CDR1 SGDLS, CDR2 YYNGEE. Trimming stripped 3 bases from V and 1 base from J, with 14 bases between. The CDR3 contains 15 residues. CDR3 residues: CASSATPGNSYEQYF. In DNA form, the CDR3 reads TGTGCCAGCAGCGCAACCCCAGGGAATTCCTACGAGCAGTACTTC.

The chain joins TRBV4-2 to TRBJ1-2, with D perhaps TRBD1 (6 bases). Germline CDR1 is LGHNA and CDR2 is YNFKEQ. The CDR3 is made up of 13 amino acids. The V and J ends lost 4 bases and 2 bases respectively, with 8 bases between them. The CDR3 loop is CASSPGQNYGYTF. CDR3 nucleotides: TGTGCCAGCAGCCCTGGACAGAACTATGGCTACACCTTC.

This clone appeared a few times. A read error may be the cause here, since a much bigger clone is one base away. Distinct nucleotide sequences in the sample also encode this CDR3. V usage is TRBV9 and J usage is TRBJ1-2; D unresolved. CDR1 is SGDLS, CDR2 YYNGEE, per germline. V was trimmed by 6 bases and J by 7 bases, leaving 16 bases between them. The CDR3 contains 13 residues. CDR3 coding DNA: TGTGCCAGCACTCCAGGCGGCTATAGTGGCTACACCTTC. Translating gives CASTPGGYSGYTF.

This clone appeared many times. V and J are TRBV20-1 and TRBJ2-7; 8 bases line up with TRBD1. Germline V lookup: CDR1 DFQATT, CDR2 SNEGSKA (reference sequence). CDR3 length: 14 residues. Trimming at V came to 4 bases and at J to 1 base, leaving 6 bases not matched to a gene. The CDR3 DNA sequence: TGCAGTGCTAACCTACGGACAGGGTCCTACGAGCAGTACTTC. This gives the protein CSANLRTGSYEQYF.

This clone was seen at least ten times. The chain combines TRBV3-1 with TRBJ2-1; D may correspond to TRBD1 or TRBD2 (5 bases each). From germline, CDR1 is LGHDT and CDR2 YNNKEL (reference sequence). The germline V and J ends were trimmed by 4 bases and 4 bases, with 11 bases remaining between them. This CDR3 spans 14 amino acids. This CDR3 is CASSPYGGYNEQFF. The CDR3 DNA reads as TGTGCCAGCAGCCCGTATGGGGGTTACAATGAGCAGTTCTTC.

Comment on this clone: A much larger clone lies a single base off, so this may be a read error. The gene calls are TRBV4-2 and TRBJ2-7, with D tentatively TRBD2 (6 bases). Trimming cost V 0 bases and J 7 bases, with 13 bases left between them. The CDR3 runs 14 residues. Per the germline V gene, CDR1 is LGHNA and CDR2 is YNFKEQ. The CDR3 nucleotides are TGTGCCAGCAGCCAAGATACGGGGGATATGGAGCAGTACTTC. Protein: CASSQDTGDMEQYF.

This clone was counted many times. The chain carries TRBV24-1 and TRBJ2-3, with 7 bases lining up with TRBD2. V shed 3 bases, J shed 2 bases, and the junction held 4 bases outside the gene matches. The germline V gene encodes CDR1 KGHDR and CDR2 SFDVKD. The CDR3 contains 15 residues. This CDR3 reads CATSDPRDYTDTQYF. CDR3 sequence (DNA): TGTGCCACCAGTGATCCGAGGGACTACACAGATACGCAGTATTTT.

This clone was detected ten times or more. This chain links TRBV7-9 with TRBJ2-7, with 7 nucleotides matching TRBD1. Per the germline V gene, CDR1 is SEHNR and CDR2 is FQNEAQ (reference sequence). Losses at the gene ends were 5 bases for V and 3 bases for J; bases not matched to a gene: 16. This CDR3 region has 17 residues. DNA of the CDR3: TGTGCCAGCAGCGACCCCAGGGCTTCCGGGACAGACTACGAGCAGTACTTC. Translated, it gives CASSDPRASGTDYEQYF.

V is TRBV6-2 or TRBV6-3 and J is TRBJ2-7, with unresolved D. This CDR3 comprises 14 residues. V lost 6 bases and J lost 5, with 17 bases in between. Germline CDR1 and CDR2: MNHEY and SVGEGT. DNA for the CDR3: TGTGCCAGCAGAACCGTGGGCAGGATAAACGAGCAGTACTTC. This translates into CASRTVGRINEQYF.

This clone was found a few times. The junction shows a germline mismatch at one end, possibly a read error. This sequence joins TRBV10-3 and TRBJ1-2; TRBD1 matches at 7 bases. Germline V gene lookup returns CDR1 ENHRY and CDR2 SYGVKD. CDR3 size: 14 residues. Here the CDR3 reads CAVSGTDRVIVYTF. In nucleotides, the CDR3 is TGTGCCGTCAGTGGGACCGACAGGGTCATCGTCTACACCTTC.